The 20 T cell receptor beta chains reported below all come from one sample, sequenced in a study of T cell repertoires in cytomegalovirus infection. TCRdb used MiXCR to reprocess the reads, holding one entry per CDR3 protein. The sample has hundreds of thousands of distinct CDR3 sequences; less than 35% are singletons. The antigens these receptors bind are not known. The sequencing used cultured CD8+ T cells from PBMCs, collected from culture after CMV antigen stimulation. These receptors were taken from a human donor in good health (CMV status not recorded). Some clones in this sample may be carry-over from other donors' samples.

This clonotype came up once. This may stem from a read error, because a much larger clone lies one nucleotide away. The missing conserved phenylalanine or tryptophan at the end of this CDR3 makes a read error likely. The V gene is TRBV7-2, the J gene TRBJ2-7, with D hard to call. The V and J ends lost 3 bases and 3 bases respectively, with 24 bases between them. Germline V gene lookup returns CDR1 SGHTA and CDR2 FQGNSA. This CDR3 is 18 amino acids long. CDR3 loop: CASSFENDAPTTIYEQYA. CDR3 sequence (DNA): TGTGCCAGCAGCTTCGAAAACGATGCCCCAACCACGATCTACGAGCAGTACGCC.

This rearrangement joins TRBV15 to TRBJ1-5; 8 bases are a match to TRBD1. The trim removed 3 bases at V and 3 bases at J, leaving 4 bases unmatched. The CDR3 contains 15 residues. The V gene's germline CDR1 is LNHNV and CDR2 YYDKDF (reference sequence). For the CDR3, the DNA is TGTGCCACCAGCAGGGACAGGGCCGACAATCAGCCCCAGCATTTT. This gives the protein CATSRDRADNQPQHF. Full variable domain (remainder filled in from reference TRBV15 and TRBJ1-5): DAMVIQNPRYQVTQFGKPVTLSCSQTLNHNVMYWYQQKSSQAPKLLFHYYDKDFNNEADTPDNFQSRRPNTSFCFLDIRSPGLGDTAMYLCATSRDRADNQPQHFGDGTRLSIL.

This clonotype has only a few counts. The chain uses TRBV19 and TRBJ2-7; 11 bases align to TRBD2. In germline, CDR1 is LNHDA, CDR2 SQIVND (reference sequence). V shed 3 bases, J shed 7 bases, and the junction held 8 bases outside the gene matches. The CDR3 totals 15 residues. CDR3 protein: CASSIRLAGTREQYF. CDR3 in DNA: TGTGCCAGTAGTATTAGACTAGCGGGGACCCGGGAGCAGTACTTC.

This clonotype was observed at least ten times. The V gene is TRBV28, the J gene TRBJ2-2; D may be TRBD1 or TRBD2 (5 bases each). The V gene's germline CDR1 is MDHEN and CDR2 SYDVKM. Trimming pared 4 bases from V and 5 bases from J, leaving 17 bases between. The CDR3 sequence is 16 residues long. The CDR3: CASSWKVGEKTGELFF. The DNA of the CDR3 is TGTGCCAGCAGTTGGAAGGTGGGGGAAAAGACCGGGGAGCTGTTTTTT.

The chain is built from TRBV12-3 or TRBV12-4 and TRBJ2-1; 9 positions match TRBD1. The CDR3 has 15 amino acids. V lost 8 bases and J lost 8; bases outside the gene matches: 13. The CDR3, as DNA: TGTGCCAGCCTTCTGGCCGGGACAGGGCGCCATGAGCAGTTCTTC. Translating it yields CASLLAGTGRHEQFF.

As to this clonotype: Its ends do not fully match the called genes, so a read error is possible. The chain is built from TRBV27 and TRBJ2-3, with no clear D. CDR3 length: 15 residues. Germline V gives CDR1 MNHEY, CDR2 SMNVEV (reference sequence). DNA of the CDR3: TGTGCCAGCTGTTTATCGACTCCCCCCACAGATACGCAGTATTTT. It specifies CASCLSTPPTDTQYF.

This clonotype has more than one count but fewer than ten. V gene TRBV7-9 combines with J gene TRBJ1-5; TRBD1 agrees at 7 bases. V was clipped by 3 bases and J by 9 bases; unmatched bases: 5. CDR1 is SEHNR and CDR2 is FQNEAQ in the germline V gene (reference sequence). The CDR3 is 13 amino acids. CDR3 region: CASSFLTGRPQHF. CDR3 nucleotides: TGTGCCAGCAGCTTCCTGACAGGGAGGCCCCAGCATTTT.

The gene calls are TRBV7-9 and TRBJ1-1; a weak D match, TRBD1 (5 bases). V was shortened by 4 bases and J by 5 bases, with 11 bases between the two germline ends. CDR3 length: 13 amino acids. In germline, CDR1 is SEHNR, CDR2 FQNEAQ (reference sequence). The CDR3 region is CASSSPDKTEAFF. The CDR3 DNA reads as TGTGCCAGCAGCTCACCGGACAAGACTGAAGCTTTCTTT.

The chain employs TRBV7-8 and TRBJ1-5, with D unclear. The germline gives CDR1 SGHVS, CDR2 FQNEAQ. CDR3 length: 14 amino acids. V lost 5 bases and J lost 6, with 14 bases in between. Here the CDR3 DNA reads TGTGCCAGCAGCACAAAGGGCGGGAGTCAGCCCCAGCATTTT. It specifies CASSTKGGSQPQHF.

To note about this clonotype: A read error may produce the germline difference seen at one junction end. This chain links TRBV10-3 with TRBJ1-6; the match to TRBD1 covers 8 bases. Germline V gene data show CDR1 as ENHRY and CDR2 as SYGVKD. The CDR3 consists of 15 residues. CDR3 loop: CVISEPGQGFSPLHF. The CDR3 DNA follows: TGTGTCATCAGTGAGCCAGGACAGGGTTTTTCACCCCTCCACTTT.

This chain links TRBV5-5 with TRBJ1-6; D is uncertain. The V gene lost 0 bases and the J gene lost 5 bases, with 9 bases spanning the gap. The CDR3 spans 15 residues. The germline V gene has CDR1 SGHKS and CDR2 YYEKEE (reference sequence). DNA for the CDR3: TGTGCCAGCAGCTTGGTTCGATTTGATAATTCACCCCTCCACTTT. Protein sequence: CASSLVRFDNSPLHF.

This clonotype has just a few counts. This chain connects TRBV2 to TRBJ2-3; 10 bases match TRBD2. Trimming at V came to 8 bases and at J to 4 bases, leaving 9 bases not matched to a gene. CDR1 and CDR2 from the germline V gene are SNHLY and FYNNEI. This CDR3 spans 15 amino acids. For the CDR3, the DNA is TGTGCCAGCTTGAAGAGGACTAGCGGTTCAGATACGCAGTATTTT. Its protein is CASLKRTSGSDTQYF.

This clonotype was seen more than once but under ten times. The rearrangement links TRBV4-1 to TRBJ2-2; TRBD1 matches at 9 bases. Germline CDR1 MGHRA, CDR2 YSYEKL. The CDR3 is 16 residues long. V shed 1 base and J 7 bases; nucleotides not matched to a gene: 7. The CDR3 loop is CASSQAGTGPGGELFF. CDR3 nucleotides: TGCGCCAGCAGCCAAGCCGGGACAGGGCCGGGCGGGGAGCTGTTTTTT.

The chain links TRBV10-2 to TRBJ2-7; D may be TRBD1 (6 bases). The CDR3 has 16 residues. Germline CDR1 and CDR2: WSHSY and SAAADI. V shed 0 bases and J shed 1 base, with 13 bases lying between them. CDR3: CASSESLGTISYEQYF. CDR3 nucleotides: TGCGCCAGCAGTGAGTCGCTAGGGACAATATCCTACGAGCAGTACTTC.

This clonotype has more than one count but fewer than ten. The chain employs TRBV10-2 and TRBJ2-1; TRBD1 matches at 7 bases. V gave up 10 bases and J gave up 3 bases; unmatched junction bases: 15. CDR1 is WSHSY and CDR2 is SAAADI in the germline V gene. The CDR3 covers 16 residues. The chain's CDR3 is CATRDRAIFVYNEQFF. CDR3 DNA: TGCGCCACCCGGGACAGAGCTATTTTCGTCTACAATGAGCAGTTCTTC.

The chain uses TRBV5-1 and TRBJ2-5; maybe TRBD1 (6 bases). Looked up from germline, CDR1 is SGHRS and CDR2 is YFSETQ. This CDR3 region has 15 residues. The ends were cut back, 1 base at V and 3 bases at J, with 13 bases in the middle. The CDR3 DNA is TGCGCCAGCAGCTTGAAAGGAGGACAGAAAGAGACCCAGTACTTC. Residues: CASSLKGGQKETQYF. The entire variable domain, with the rest obtained from reference TRBV5-1 and TRBJ2-5, is as follows: KAGVTQTPRYLIKTRGQQVTLSCSPISGHRSVSWYQQTPGQGLQFLFEYFSETQRNKGNFPGRFSGRQFSNSRSEMNVSTLELGDSALYLCASSLKGGQKETQYFGPGTRLLVL.

This clonotype was picked up a small number of times. The J gene is TRBJ2-7, the V gene TRBV29-1, with 14 bases aligning to TRBD2. The V gene end was trimmed by 4 bases and the J gene end by 3 bases; junction bases not matched to a gene: 5. The CDR3 covers 15 residues. Germline lookup yields CDR1 SQVTM and CDR2 ANQGSEA. The CDR3 reads CSVVKGLAGDYEQYV. The CDR3, as DNA: TGCAGCGTTGTAAAGGGACTAGCGGGGGACTACGAGCAGTACGTC.

The table lists this clonotype with a few counts. The V gene is TRBV12-3 or TRBV12-4, the J gene TRBJ1-2; TRBD1 might be the D (6 bases). V was shortened by 6 bases and J by 2 bases, with 16 bases between the two germline ends. The length of the CDR3 is 15 residues. CDR3 sequence reads: CASRVTGSPNYGYTF. CDR3 coding DNA: TGTGCCAGCAGGGTCACAGGGAGCCCCAACTATGGCTACACCTTC.

About this clonotype: At one end, the junction sequence differs from germline, possibly due to a read error. V and J are TRBV4-1 and TRBJ2-1, with D possibly TRBD2 on 6 matching bases. CDR1 is MGHRA and CDR2 is YSYEKL in the germline V gene. This CDR3 region has 13 residues. CDR3 sequence reads: CASSRRGYNEQFF. DNA of the CDR3: TGTGCCAGCAGCCGGCGGGGTTACAATGAGCAGTTCTTC.

The chain employs TRBV4-2 and TRBJ1-1, with D hard to call. There are 16 residues in the CDR3. The germline CDR1 and CDR2 sequences are LGHNA and YNFKEQ. Trimming cost V 4 bases and J 1 base, with 16 bases left between them. CDR3 in amino acids: CASSLKYGTQNTEAFF. The DNA of the CDR3 is TGTGCCAGCAGCCTCAAGTACGGCACCCAGAACACTGAAGCTTTCTTT.